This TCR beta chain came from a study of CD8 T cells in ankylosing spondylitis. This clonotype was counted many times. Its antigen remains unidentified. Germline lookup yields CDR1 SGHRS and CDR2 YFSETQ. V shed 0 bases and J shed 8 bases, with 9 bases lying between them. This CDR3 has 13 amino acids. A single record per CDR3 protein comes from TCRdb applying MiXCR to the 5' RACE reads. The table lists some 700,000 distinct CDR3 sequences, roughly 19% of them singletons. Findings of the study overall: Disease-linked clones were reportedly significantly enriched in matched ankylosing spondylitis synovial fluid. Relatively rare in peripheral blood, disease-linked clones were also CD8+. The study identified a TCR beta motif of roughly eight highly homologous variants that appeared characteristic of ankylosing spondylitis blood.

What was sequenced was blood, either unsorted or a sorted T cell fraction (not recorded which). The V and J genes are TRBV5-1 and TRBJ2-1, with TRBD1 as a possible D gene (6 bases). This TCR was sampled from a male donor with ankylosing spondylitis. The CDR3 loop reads CASSLGQGHEQFF. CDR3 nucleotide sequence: TGCGCCAGCAGCTTGGGGCAGGGGCATGAGCAGTTCTTC.